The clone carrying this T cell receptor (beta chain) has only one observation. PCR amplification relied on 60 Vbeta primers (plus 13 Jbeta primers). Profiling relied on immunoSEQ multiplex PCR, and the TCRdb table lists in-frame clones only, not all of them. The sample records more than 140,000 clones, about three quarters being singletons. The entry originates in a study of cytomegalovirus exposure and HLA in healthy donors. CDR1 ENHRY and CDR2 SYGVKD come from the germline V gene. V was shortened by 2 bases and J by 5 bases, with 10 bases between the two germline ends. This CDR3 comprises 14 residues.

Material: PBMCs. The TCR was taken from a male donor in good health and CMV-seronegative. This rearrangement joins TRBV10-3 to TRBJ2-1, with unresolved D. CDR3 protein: CAISEGNKDNEQFF. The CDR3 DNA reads TGTGCCATCAGTGAGGGTAACAAAGACAATGAGCAGTTCTTC.